One sample yielded the 21 T cell receptor beta chains listed below, sequenced in a study of blood T cell repertoires in COVID-19. The assay was immunoSEQ multiplex PCR, and TCRdb's table has in-frame clones only and misses some. Of tens of thousands of clones listed, 65% to 85% are singletons. The sample consisted of peripheral blood. These receptor sequences come from a man aged 55 to 70 with acute or convalescent COVID-19.

The chain uses TRBV7-8 and TRBJ1-2; no clear D. Germline V gene data show CDR1 as SGHVS and CDR2 as FQNEAQ. The CDR3 contains 14 residues. Trimming removed 4 bases at V and 7 bases at J, with 16 bases between. The CDR3 spells CASSSQPGGRGYTF. In nucleotides, the CDR3 is TGTGCCAGCAGCTCCCAGCCGGGAGGTCGTGGCTACACCTTC.

V and J are TRBV10-3 and TRBJ1-2, with D possibly being TRBD1 (6 bases). The CDR3 has 16 amino acids. V was shortened by 0 bases and J by 4 bases, with 15 bases between the two germline ends. The germline CDR1 and CDR2 sequences are ENHRY and SYGVKD. In DNA form, the CDR3 reads TGTGCCATCAGTGAGTCGACGGGGGGACACCGCTATGGCTACACCTTC. This encodes CAISESTGGHRYGYTF.

This chain connects TRBV19 to TRBJ2-1, with a weak D call TRBD1 (6 bases). CDR1 and CDR2 from the germline V gene are LNHDA and SQIVND (reference sequence). V lost 10 bases to trimming and J lost 4 bases, with 14 bases between them. The CDR3 extends over 13 amino acids. In DNA, the CDR3 is TGTGCCATTCCGGGACAAACATACAATGAGCAGTTCTTC. Its translation is CAIPGQTYNEQFF.

This chain uses TRBV7-3 with TRBJ1-1, with TRBD1 matching 9 bases. CDR1 is SGHTA and CDR2 is FQGTGA in the germline V gene. The CDR3 contains 13 residues. V shed 3 bases, J shed 10 bases, and the junction held 6 bases outside the gene matches. CDR3: CASSLTGTGTAFF. For the CDR3, the DNA is TGTGCCAGCAGCTTGACCGGGACAGGGACAGCTTTCTTT.

This sequence joins TRBV19 and TRBJ1-1; 7 bases align to TRBD1. With 10 bases clipped from V and 10 bases from J, the junction kept 12 bases outside the gene matches. The germline V gene has CDR1 LNHDA and CDR2 SQIVND (reference sequence). The CDR3 covers 12 residues. The CDR3 reads CATNDRAVRAFF. The CDR3 region has the DNA TGTGCCACAAATGACAGGGCCGTGCGAGCTTTCTTT.

The CDR3 DNA follows: TGTGCCAGCAGACCGGGGGGTTATGGCTACACCTTC. This encodes CASRPGGYGYTF. V is TRBV28 and J is TRBJ1-2; possible D gene TRBD1, 5 bases. The V gene lost 6 bases and the J gene lost 5 bases, with 10 bases spanning the gap. The CDR3 is 12 amino acids. The germline V gene has CDR1 MDHEN and CDR2 SYDVKM.

V and J are TRBV6-5 and TRBJ2-5; TRBD2 agrees at 10 bases. Germline-derived CDR1 and CDR2 are MNHEY and SVGAGI. V trimming: 7 bases; J trimming: 4 bases; junction bases outside the gene matches: 6. The CDR3 runs 14 residues. Here the CDR3 DNA reads TGTGCCAGCACGAAGCGGGGGGGCCCAGAGACCCAGTACTTC. Amino acid sequence: CASTKRGGPETQYF.

V is TRBV9 and J is TRBJ1-1; D is perhaps TRBD1 (6 bases). The CDR3 spans 12 residues. Germline CDR1 SGDLS, CDR2 YYNGEE. V lost 4 bases, J lost 8 bases, and 12 bases lay in between. The CDR3 loop is CASSTNREEAFF. CDR3 DNA: TGTGCCAGCAGCACAAACAGGGAAGAAGCTTTCTTT.

CDR3 DNA: TGTGCCACCAGCAGCACTCTCCCTCTGGGACAGGGGCCCGGCCCTGAGGAAAAACTGTTTTTT. Amino acids: CATSSTLPLGQGPGPEEKLFF. The chain employs TRBV15 and TRBJ1-4; the match to TRBD1 covers 10 bases. This CDR3 is 21 amino acids long. Germline V gene sequence: CDR1 LNHNV, CDR2 YYDKDF (reference sequence). V lost 3 bases and J lost 8; bases outside the gene matches: 24.

This clone was seen more than once but under ten times. The chain recombines TRBV6-6 with TRBJ2-7; weak D call: TRBD2 (5 bases). V shed 0 bases and J shed 3 bases, with 12 bases lying between them. The CDR3 covers 15 residues. Germline CDR1 reads MNHNY; CDR2 reads SVGAGI (reference sequence). In DNA form, the CDR3 reads TGTGCCAGCAGTTACTCTCGCCCAGAGGGCTACGAGCAGTACTTC. Its protein product is CASSYSRPEGYEQYF.

The CDR3 DNA is TGTGCCAGCAGCCGACAGAATTCACCCCTCCACTTT. Its translation is CASSRQNSPLHF. The V and J genes are TRBV11-2 and TRBJ1-6, with a weak D call TRBD1 (5 bases). CDR3 size: 12 residues. Germline V gene lookup returns CDR1 SGHAT and CDR2 FQNNGV. V was shortened by 5 bases and J by 7 bases, with 6 bases between the two germline ends.

The chain combines TRBV9 with TRBJ1-2; no firm D call. V was pared by 0 bases and J by 4 bases, with 10 bases between. The CDR3 is 14 residues long. CDR1 and CDR2 (germline): SGDLS, YYNGEE. The CDR3 nucleotides read TGTGCCAGCAGCGTAGGTTACGGAGCCTATGGCTACACCTTC. Encoded protein: CASSVGYGAYGYTF.

The CDR3 DNA follows: TGTGCCTGGAGTCCCCACGGGAATTGGAATGGTGAGCAGTACTTC. Translated: CAWSPHGNWNGEQYF. The genes are TRBV30 and TRBJ2-7, with D perhaps matching TRBD2 (5 bases). V was trimmed by 2 bases and J by 7 bases, leaving 21 bases between them. The CDR3 covers 15 residues. Looked up from germline, CDR1 is GTSNPN and CDR2 is SVGIG (reference sequence).

The J gene is TRBJ1-1, the V gene TRBV5-1; 9 positions agree with TRBD1. This CDR3 spans 15 amino acids. Trimming cost V 4 bases and J 3 bases; bases outside gene matches: 7. The germline V gene has CDR1 SGHRS and CDR2 YFSETQ. CDR3 sequence reads: CASSATGGRDTEAFF. The DNA for the CDR3 is TGCGCCAGCAGCGCGACAGGGGGGCGGGACACTGAAGCTTTCTTT. Full variable domain (remainder filled in from reference TRBV5-1 and TRBJ1-1): KAGVTQTPRYLIKTRGQQVTLSCSPISGHRSVSWYQQTPGQGLQFLFEYFSETQRNKGNFPGRFSGRQFSNSRSEMNVSTLELGDSALYLCASSATGGRDTEAFFGQGTRLTVV.

Only one count was recorded for this clone. J is TRBJ2-5 and V is TRBV19; no firm D call. Per the germline V gene, CDR1 is LNHDA and CDR2 is SQIVND (reference sequence). This CDR3 has 13 amino acids. Trimming left V 5 bases short and J 5 bases short, with 12 bases between. The CDR3 region is CASSFLPRETQYF. CDR3 nucleotides: TGTGCCAGTAGTTTCCTTCCTCGGGAGACCCAGTACTTC.

This sequence joins TRBV19 and TRBJ2-7, with TRBD1 matching over 8 bases. V lost 5 bases, J lost 9 bases, and 6 bases stayed unmatched. This CDR3 comprises 12 residues. Germline CDR1 reads LNHDA; CDR2 reads SQIVND (reference sequence). DNA of the CDR3: TGTGCCAGTAGTCCGGACAGGGAGGTGCAGTACTTC. Translated: CASSPDREVQYF.

This chain links TRBV6-1 with TRBJ2-7, with a tentative D call TRBD1 (6 bases). The V gene lost 0 bases and the J gene lost 2 bases, with 11 bases spanning the gap. CDR1 MNHNS and CDR2 SASEGT come from the germline V gene. The CDR3 runs 15 residues. The CDR3: CASSEAGTGPYEQYF. The CDR3 DNA reads TGTGCCAGCAGTGAAGCGGGCACAGGGCCCTACGAGCAGTACTTC.

This clone turned up a few times. The chain carries TRBV29-1 and TRBJ2-1, with 11 positions matching TRBD2. V was clipped by 1 base and J by 6 bases; unmatched bases: 5. This CDR3 has 15 amino acids. Germline V gives CDR1 SQVTM, CDR2 ANQGSEA. In DNA form, the CDR3 reads TGCAGCGTTGAAGGGGGACTAGCGGATGGCAATGAGCAGTTCTTC. Protein: CSVEGGLADGNEQFF.

V gene TRBV6-1 combines with J gene TRBJ1-2; maybe TRBD1 (5 bases). Per germline, CDR1 MNHNS and CDR2 SASEGT. The CDR3 is 13 amino acids. Deletions cut 2 bases from V and 8 bases from J, with 12 bases between. The CDR3 sequence is CASSEWGGGGYTF. Here the CDR3 DNA reads TGTGCCAGCAGTGAATGGGGGGGAGGGGGCTACACCTTC.

CDR3 region: CASSPQRNTEAFF. The CDR3, as DNA: TGTGCCAGTAGTCCACAGAGGAACACTGAAGCTTTCTTT. This chain joins TRBV19 and TRBJ1-1; D remains ambiguous. The CDR3 loop spans 13 amino acids. Germline V CDR1 and CDR2: LNHDA, SQIVND (reference sequence). With 5 bases removed from V and 1 base from J, the gap between germline ends came to 8 bases.

V usage is TRBV19 and J usage is TRBJ1-4; 8 nucleotides match TRBD1. Germline CDR1 reads LNHDA; CDR2 reads SQIVND (reference sequence). The CDR3 sequence is 14 residues long. V trimming: 3 bases; J trimming: 7 bases; junction bases outside the gene matches: 4. This chain's CDR3 is CASSIRGRGEKLFF. CDR3 bases: TGTGCCAGTAGTATCAGGGGGCGAGGTGAAAAACTGTTTTTT.